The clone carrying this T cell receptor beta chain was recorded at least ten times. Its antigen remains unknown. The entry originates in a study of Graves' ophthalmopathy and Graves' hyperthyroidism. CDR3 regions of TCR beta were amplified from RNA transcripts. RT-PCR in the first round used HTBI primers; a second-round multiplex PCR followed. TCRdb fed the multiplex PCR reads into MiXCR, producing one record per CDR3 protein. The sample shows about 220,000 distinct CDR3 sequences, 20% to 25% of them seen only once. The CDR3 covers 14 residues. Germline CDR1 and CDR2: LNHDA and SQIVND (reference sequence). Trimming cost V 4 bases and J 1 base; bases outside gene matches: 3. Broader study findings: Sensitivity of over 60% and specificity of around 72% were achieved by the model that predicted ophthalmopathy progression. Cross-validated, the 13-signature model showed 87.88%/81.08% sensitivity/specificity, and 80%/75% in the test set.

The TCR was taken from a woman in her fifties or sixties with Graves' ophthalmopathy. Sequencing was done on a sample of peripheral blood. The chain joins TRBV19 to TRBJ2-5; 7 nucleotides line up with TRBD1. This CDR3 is CASSTWDSQETQYF. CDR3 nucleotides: TGTGCCAGTAGTACCTGGGACAGCCAAGAGACCCAGTACTTC.